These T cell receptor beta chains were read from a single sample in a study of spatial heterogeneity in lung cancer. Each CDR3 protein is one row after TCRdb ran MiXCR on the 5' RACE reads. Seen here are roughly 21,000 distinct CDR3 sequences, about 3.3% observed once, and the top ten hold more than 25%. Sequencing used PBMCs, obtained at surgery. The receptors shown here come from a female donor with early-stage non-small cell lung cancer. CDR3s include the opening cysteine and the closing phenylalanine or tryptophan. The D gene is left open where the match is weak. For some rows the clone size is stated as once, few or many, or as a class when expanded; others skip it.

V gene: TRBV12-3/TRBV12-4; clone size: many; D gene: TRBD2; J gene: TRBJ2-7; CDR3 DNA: TGTGCCAGCAGTCCGAGGGAACTAGCGGGTATCGGTGAGCAGTACTTC; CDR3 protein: CASSPRELAGIGEQYF
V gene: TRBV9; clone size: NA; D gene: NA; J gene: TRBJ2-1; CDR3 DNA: TGTGCCAGCAGCGCGGACTTGGCTTACAATGAGCAGTTCTTC; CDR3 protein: CASSADLAYNEQFF
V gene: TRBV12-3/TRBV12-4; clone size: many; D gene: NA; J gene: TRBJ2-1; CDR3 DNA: TGTGCCAGCAGTCTACGACTGAATCGTGAGCAGTTCTTC; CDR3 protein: CASSLRLNREQFF
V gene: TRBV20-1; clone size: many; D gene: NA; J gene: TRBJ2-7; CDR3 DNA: TGCAGTGCCCGGGACAACTCCTACGAGCAGTACTTC; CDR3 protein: CSARDNSYEQYF
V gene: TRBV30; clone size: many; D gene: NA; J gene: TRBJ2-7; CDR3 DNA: TGTGCCTGGATCTCGGGGGCTAACGAGCAGTACTTC; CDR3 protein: CAWISGANEQYF
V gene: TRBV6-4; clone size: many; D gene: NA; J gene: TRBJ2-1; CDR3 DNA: TGTGCCAGCAGTAATATCAGGTGGGCAGGGAAAAACTCCTACAATGAGCAGTTCTTC; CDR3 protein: CASSNIRWAGKNSYNEQFF
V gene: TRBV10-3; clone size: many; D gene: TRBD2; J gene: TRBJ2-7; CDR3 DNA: TGTGCCATCAGAAAAGCGGGAGGGTCCTACGAGCAGTACTTC; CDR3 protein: CAIRKAGGSYEQYF
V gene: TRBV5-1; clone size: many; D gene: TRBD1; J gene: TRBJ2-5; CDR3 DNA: TGCGCCAGCAGCCAACACAGGGGTCGAGGACAAGAGACCCAGTACTTC; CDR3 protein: CASSQHRGRGQETQYF
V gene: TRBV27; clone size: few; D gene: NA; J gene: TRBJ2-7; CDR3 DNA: TGTGCCAGCAGTTTACTCGGGTACGAGCAGTACTTC; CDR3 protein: CASSLLGYEQYF
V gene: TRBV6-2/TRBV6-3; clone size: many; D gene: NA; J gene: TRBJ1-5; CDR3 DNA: TGTGCCAGCAGACCACAGGGACGGGATCAGCCCCAGCATTTT; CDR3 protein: CASRPQGRDQPQHF
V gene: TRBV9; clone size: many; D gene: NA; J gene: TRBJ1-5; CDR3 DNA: TGTGCCAGCAGCGTAGACGGGATCGATCAGCCCCAGCATTTT; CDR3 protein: CASSVDGIDQPQHF
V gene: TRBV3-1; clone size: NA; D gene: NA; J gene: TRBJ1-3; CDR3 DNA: TGTGCCAGCAGCCAAGACCGGGGCGTCTCTGGAAACACCATATATTTT; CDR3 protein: CASSQDRGVSGNTIYF
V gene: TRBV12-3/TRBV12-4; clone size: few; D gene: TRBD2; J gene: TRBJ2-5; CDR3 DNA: TGTGCCAGCAGTCGGGGACTACACCAAGAGACCCAGTACTTC; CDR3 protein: CASSRGLHQETQYF
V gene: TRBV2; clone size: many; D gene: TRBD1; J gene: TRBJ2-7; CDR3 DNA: TGTGCCAGCAGTGTGTCAGGGGGCCGCGAGCAGTACTTC; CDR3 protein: CASSVSGGREQYF
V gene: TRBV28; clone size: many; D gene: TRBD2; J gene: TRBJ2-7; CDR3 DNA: TGTGCCAGCAGTCCCTGGGGGGGAGAAGGCTACGAGCAGTACTTC; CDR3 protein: CASSPWGGEGYEQYF
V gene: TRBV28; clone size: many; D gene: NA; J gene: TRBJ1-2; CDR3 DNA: TGTGCCAGCAGTGAGAACAGGTCCCCTATCTATGGCTACACCTTC; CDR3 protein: CASSENRSPIYGYTF
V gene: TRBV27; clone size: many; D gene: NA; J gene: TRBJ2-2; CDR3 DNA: TGTGCCAGCAGTTGGAGGGGGGGCTCCGGGGAGCTGTTTTTT; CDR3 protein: CASSWRGGSGELFF
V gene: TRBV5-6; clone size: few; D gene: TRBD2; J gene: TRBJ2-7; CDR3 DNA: TGTGCCAGCAGCGAAATTACCAGCGGGATCTACTACGAGCAGTACTTC; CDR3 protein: CASSEITSGIYYEQYF
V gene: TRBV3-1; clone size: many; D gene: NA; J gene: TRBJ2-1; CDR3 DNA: TGTGCCAGCAGCCAAGATGCAAGGAATGAGCAGTTCTTC; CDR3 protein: CASSQDARNEQFF
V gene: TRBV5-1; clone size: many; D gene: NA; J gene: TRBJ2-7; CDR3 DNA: TGCGCCAGCAGCCTCGGGACGACCCCCTACGAGCAGTACTTC; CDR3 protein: CASSLGTTPYEQYF
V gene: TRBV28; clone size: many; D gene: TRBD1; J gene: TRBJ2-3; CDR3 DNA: TGTGCCGCCTGGGACAGGGGAAGTCCAGATACGCAGTATTTT; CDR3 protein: CAAWDRGSPDTQYF
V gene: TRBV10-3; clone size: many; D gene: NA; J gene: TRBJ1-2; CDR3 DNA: TGTGCCATCAGTGAGTCGGGGTCCTATGGCTACACCTTC; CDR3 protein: CAISESGSYGYTF
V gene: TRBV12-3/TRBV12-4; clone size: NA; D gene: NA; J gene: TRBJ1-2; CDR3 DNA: TGTGCCAGCAGTTTAGCGCAGGGTCACTTAGAATATGGCTACACCTTC; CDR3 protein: CASSLAQGHLEYGYTF
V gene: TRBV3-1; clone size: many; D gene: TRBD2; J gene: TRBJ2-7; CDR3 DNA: TGTGCCAGCAGCCTAGCATATAGCGGGAGAAGAAGCGAGCAGTACTTC; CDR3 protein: CASSLAYSGRRSEQYF
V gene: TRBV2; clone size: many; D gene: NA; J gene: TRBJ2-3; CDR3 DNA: TGTGCCAGCAGTGTTGCGGGGCGGGATACGCAGTATTTT; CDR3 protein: CASSVAGRDTQYF
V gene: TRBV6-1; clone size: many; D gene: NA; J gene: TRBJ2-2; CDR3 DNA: TGTGCCAGCAGCCTACAGGCCACCGGGGAGCTGTTTTTT; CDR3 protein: CASSLQATGELFF
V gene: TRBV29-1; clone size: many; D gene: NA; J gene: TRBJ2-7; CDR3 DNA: TGCAGCGTTGAAGAGTCGGGAGTCGACTACGAGCAGTACTTC; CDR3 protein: CSVEESGVDYEQYF
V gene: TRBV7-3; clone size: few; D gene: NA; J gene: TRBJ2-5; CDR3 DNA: TGTGCCAGCAGCTTAATAGGAGGAGGGTTAGAGACCCAGTACTTC; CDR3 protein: CASSLIGGGLETQYF
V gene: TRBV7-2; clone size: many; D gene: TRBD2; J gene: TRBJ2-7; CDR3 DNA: TGTGCCAGCAGCGTTAAAACACTAGCGGGAACCTACGAGCAGTACTTC; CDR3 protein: CASSVKTLAGTYEQYF